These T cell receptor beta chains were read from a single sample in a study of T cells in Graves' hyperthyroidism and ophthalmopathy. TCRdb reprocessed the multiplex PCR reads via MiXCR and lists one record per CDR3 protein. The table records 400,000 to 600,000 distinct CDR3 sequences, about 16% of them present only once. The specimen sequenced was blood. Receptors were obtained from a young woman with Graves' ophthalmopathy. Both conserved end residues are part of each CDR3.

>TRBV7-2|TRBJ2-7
CASSLFRGASYEQYF
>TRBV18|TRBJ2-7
CASSPPLQDHYEQYF
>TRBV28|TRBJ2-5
CASSLLKGTETQYF
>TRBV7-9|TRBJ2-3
CASSTRDRAADTQYF
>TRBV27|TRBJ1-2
CASSLSGLGSQRDYGYTF
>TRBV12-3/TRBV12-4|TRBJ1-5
CASSSTGVHNQPQHF
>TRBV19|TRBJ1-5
CASQGQGSRNQPQHF
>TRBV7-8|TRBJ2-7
CASSPTGAAGEQYF
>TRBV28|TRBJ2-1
CASSLKGWFSSYNEQFF
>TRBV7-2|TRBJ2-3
CASSLGPGQITDTQYF
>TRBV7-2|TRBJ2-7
CASSSLPGQGPNSYEQYF
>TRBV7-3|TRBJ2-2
CASSLNLASGELFF
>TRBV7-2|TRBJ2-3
CACSLSGGLGDTQYF
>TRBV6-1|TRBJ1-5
CASERQGRGNQPQHF
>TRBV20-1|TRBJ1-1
CSANYRGRVTEAFF
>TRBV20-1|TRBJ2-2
CSAQTGAYTGELFF
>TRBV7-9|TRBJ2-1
CASSEAGGGSYNEQFF
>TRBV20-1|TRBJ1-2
CSARDTLRQGRYGYTF
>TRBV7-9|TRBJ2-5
CASTTDFAQETQYF
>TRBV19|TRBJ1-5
CASKGQFLSNQPQHF
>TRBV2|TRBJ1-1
CASSEGTENTEAFF
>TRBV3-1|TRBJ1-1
CASSQTPRNTEAFF
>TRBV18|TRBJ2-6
CASSPPGANVLTF
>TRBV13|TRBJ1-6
CASSLRLGQGPNSPLHF
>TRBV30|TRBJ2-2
CAWADRGTGELFF
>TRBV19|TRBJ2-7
CASSTVQTREQYF
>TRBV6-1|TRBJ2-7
CASSDSSARGVFTHEQYF
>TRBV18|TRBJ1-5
CASSPSGQSQPQHF
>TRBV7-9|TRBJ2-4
CASNNDGGGLYF
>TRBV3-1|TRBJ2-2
CASSQVGGRAGELFF
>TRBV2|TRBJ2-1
CASSDRTSVGNEQFF
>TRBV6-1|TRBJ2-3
CASSPGLRRTTDTQYF
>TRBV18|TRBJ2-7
CASSPQQSSEQYF
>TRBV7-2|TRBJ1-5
CASSAGTGAGQPQHF
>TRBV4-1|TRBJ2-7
CASSPRTGGFFEQYF
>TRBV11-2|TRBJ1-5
CASSKTTNQPQHF
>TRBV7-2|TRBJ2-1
CASSRTRLPAGGPNEQFF
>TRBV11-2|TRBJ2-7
CASSLSPFYEQYF
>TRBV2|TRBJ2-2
CASVYRGGNTGELFF
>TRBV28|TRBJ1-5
CASTTPQRSQPQHF
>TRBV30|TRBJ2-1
CAWSYRWGNEQFF
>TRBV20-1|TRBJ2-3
CSAKAGVLDTQYF
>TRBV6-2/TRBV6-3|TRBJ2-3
CASSYLAGGPITQYF
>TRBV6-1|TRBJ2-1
CAGSEYLSRGSPREQFF
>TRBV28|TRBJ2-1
CASSYATGAREQFF